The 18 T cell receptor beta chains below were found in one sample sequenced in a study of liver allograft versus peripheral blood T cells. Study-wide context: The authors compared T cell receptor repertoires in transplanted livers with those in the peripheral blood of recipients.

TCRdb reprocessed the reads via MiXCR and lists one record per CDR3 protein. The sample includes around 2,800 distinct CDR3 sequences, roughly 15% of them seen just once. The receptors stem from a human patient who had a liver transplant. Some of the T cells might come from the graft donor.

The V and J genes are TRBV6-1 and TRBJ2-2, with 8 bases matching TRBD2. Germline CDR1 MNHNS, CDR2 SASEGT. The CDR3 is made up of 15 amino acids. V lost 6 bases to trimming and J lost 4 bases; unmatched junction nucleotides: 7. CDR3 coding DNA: TGTGCCAGCAGCGTAGCGGGACCGCGCACCGGGGAGCTGTTTTTT. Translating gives CASSVAGPRTGELFF.

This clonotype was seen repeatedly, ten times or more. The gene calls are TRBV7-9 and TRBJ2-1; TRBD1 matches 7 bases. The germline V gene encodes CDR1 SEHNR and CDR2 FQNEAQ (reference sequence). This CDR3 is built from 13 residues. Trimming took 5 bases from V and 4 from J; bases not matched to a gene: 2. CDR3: CASSQDRYNEQFF. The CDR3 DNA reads TGTGCCAGCAGCCAGGACAGGTACAATGAGCAGTTCTTC.

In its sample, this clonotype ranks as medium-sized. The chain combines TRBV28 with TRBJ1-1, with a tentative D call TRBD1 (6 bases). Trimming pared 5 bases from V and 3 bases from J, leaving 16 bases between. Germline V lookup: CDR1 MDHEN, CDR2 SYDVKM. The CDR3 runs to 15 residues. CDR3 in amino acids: CASSTYREADTEAFF. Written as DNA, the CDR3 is TGTGCCAGCAGTACCTACAGGGAGGCGGACACTGAAGCTTTCTTT.

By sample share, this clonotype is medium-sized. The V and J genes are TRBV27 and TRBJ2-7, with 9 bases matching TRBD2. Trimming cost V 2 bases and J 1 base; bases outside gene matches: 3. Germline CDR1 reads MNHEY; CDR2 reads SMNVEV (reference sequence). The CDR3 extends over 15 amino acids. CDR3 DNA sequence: TGTGCCAGCAGTTTAGCGAGCGGGGGGTCCTACGAGCAGTACTTC. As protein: CASSLASGGSYEQYF.

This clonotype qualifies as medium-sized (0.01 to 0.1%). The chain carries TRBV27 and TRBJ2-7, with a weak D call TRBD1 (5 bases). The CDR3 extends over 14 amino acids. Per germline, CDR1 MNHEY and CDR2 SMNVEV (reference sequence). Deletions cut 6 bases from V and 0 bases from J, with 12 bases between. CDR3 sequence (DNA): TGTGCCAGCAGCCTGGGGCCCTTCTCCTACGAGCAGTACTTC. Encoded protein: CASSLGPFSYEQYF.

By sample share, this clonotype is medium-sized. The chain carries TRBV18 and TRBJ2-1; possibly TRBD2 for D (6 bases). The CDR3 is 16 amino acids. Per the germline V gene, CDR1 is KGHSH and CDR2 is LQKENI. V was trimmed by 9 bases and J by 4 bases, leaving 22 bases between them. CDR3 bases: TGTGCCAGTCGAGACTGGGCTAGCGAAAAGTACAATGAGCAGTTCTTC. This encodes CASRDWASEKYNEQFF.

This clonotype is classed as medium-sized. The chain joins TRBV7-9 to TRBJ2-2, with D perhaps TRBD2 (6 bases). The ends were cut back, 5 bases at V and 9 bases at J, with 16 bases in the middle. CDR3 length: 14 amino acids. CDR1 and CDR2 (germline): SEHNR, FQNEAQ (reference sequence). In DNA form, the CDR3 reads TGTGCCAGCAGCCGGGACTCCATGCTCCGGGAGCTGTTTTTT. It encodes CASSRDSMLRELFF.

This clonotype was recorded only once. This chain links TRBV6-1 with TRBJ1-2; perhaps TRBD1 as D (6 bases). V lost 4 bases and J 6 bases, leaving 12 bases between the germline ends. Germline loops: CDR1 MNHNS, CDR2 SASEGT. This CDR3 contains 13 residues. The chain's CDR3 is CASSATGADGYTF. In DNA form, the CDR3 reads TGTGCCAGCAGTGCGACAGGCGCAGATGGCTACACCTTC.

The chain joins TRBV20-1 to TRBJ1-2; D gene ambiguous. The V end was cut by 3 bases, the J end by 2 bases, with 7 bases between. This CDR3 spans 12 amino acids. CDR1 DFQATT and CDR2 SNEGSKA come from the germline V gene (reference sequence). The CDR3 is CSASRQNYGYTF. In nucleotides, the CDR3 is TGCAGTGCTAGTAGGCAGAACTATGGCTACACCTTC.

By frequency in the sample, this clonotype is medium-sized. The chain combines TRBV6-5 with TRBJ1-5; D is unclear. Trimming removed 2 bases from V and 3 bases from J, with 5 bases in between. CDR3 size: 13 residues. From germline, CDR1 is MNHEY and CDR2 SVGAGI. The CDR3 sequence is CASSYNPNQPQHF. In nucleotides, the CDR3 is TGTGCCAGCAGTTACAATCCCAATCAGCCCCAGCATTTT.

In nucleotides, the CDR3 is TGTGCCAGCAGCCTATCGGGACAGGGACGGAATCAGCCCCAGCATTTT. Translation gives CASSLSGQGRNQPQHF. The chain is built from TRBV7-2 and TRBJ1-5; 9 nucleotides line up with TRBD1. The CDR3 has 16 residues. V lost 5 bases to trimming and J lost 4 bases; unmatched junction nucleotides: 9. Germline CDR1 and CDR2: SGHTA and FQGNSA.

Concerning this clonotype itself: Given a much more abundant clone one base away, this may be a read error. The DNA of the CDR3 is TGTGCCAGCAGTTACCGCTACGTGCAGTACTTC. It yields the protein CASSYRYVQYF. This chain connects TRBV6-2 or TRBV6-3 to TRBJ2-7; no clear D. The germline CDR1 and CDR2 sequences are MNHEY and SVGEGT. The CDR3 spans 11 residues.

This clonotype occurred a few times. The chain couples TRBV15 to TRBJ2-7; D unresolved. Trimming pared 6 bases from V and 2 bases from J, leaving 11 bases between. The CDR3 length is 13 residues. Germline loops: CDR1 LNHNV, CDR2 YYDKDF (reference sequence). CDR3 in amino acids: CATRAASTYEQYF. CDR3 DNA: TGTGCCACCAGGGCAGCCTCAACCTACGAGCAGTACTTC.

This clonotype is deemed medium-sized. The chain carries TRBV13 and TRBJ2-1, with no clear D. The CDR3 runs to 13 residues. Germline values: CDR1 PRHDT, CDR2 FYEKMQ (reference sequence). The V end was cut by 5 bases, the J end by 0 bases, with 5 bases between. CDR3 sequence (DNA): TGTGCCAGCAGCCCGAGCTCCTACAATGAGCAGTTCTTC. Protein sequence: CASSPSSYNEQFF.

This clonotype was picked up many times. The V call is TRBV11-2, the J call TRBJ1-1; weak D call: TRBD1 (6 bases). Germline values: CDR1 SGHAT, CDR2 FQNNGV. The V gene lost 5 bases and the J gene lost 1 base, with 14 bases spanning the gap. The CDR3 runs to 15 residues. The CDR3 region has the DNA TGTGCCAGCAGCCCTTGGAAGACAGGGAACACTGAAGCTTTCTTT. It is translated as CASSPWKTGNTEAFF.

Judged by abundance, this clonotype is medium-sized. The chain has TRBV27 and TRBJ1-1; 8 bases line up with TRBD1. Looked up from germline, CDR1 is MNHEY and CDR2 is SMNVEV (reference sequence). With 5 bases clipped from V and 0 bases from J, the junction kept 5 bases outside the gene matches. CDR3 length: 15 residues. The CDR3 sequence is CASSRGQVMNTEAFF. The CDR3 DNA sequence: TGTGCCAGCAGTAGGGGACAGGTGATGAACACTGAAGCTTTCTTT.

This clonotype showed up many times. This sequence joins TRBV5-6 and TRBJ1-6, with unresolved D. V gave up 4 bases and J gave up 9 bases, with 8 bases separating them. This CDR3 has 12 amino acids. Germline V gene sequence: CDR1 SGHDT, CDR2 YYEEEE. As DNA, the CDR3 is TGTGCCAGCAGCGCCGGACGTTCACCCCTCCACTTT. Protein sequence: CASSAGRSPLHF.

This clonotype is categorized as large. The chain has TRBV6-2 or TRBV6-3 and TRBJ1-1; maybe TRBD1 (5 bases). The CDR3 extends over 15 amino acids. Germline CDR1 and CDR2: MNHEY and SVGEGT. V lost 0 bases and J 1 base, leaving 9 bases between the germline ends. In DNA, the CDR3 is TGTGCCAGCAGTTACTCGAGTCAGGGGAACACTGAAGCTTTCTTT. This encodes CASSYSSQGNTEAFF.